This T cell receptor (beta chain) originates from a study of graft-versus-host responses after intestinal transplantation. Looking at the study overall: Transplantation in recipients was multivisceral, liver-intestinal, or isolated intestinal. Uniformly, recipients were administered anti-thymocyte globulin induction with subsequent tacrolimus and steroids for two to three years. Notes on the study in general: Peak GvH clone levels in circulation were associated with early post-transplant HvG declines. Allografts from individuals with graft-donor T cell macrochimerism displayed high graft-versus-host to host-versus-graft clonal ratios.

As concerns this clone: Its target is unknown.

TCRdb keeps only in-frame clones here, not all; method: immunoSEQ multiplex PCR. The sample carries fewer than 75,000 clones, 70% to 90% recorded once. Germline CDR1 and CDR2: MDHEN and SYDVKM. CDR3 length equals 17 residues. J was trimmed by 5 bases and V by 8 bases; bases with no gene match: 11. Source: PBMCs, taken 26 days after transplant. The rearrangement links TRBV28 to TRBJ2-2; 13 bases match TRBD2. This clonotype originated in a human patient who received an intestinal transplant, so some T cells may come from the graft donor. The CDR3 protein is CASSSRGGLAGTGELFF. For the CDR3, the DNA is TGTGCCAGCTCCTCAAGGGGGGGACTAGCGGGGACCGGGGAGCTGTTTTTT.